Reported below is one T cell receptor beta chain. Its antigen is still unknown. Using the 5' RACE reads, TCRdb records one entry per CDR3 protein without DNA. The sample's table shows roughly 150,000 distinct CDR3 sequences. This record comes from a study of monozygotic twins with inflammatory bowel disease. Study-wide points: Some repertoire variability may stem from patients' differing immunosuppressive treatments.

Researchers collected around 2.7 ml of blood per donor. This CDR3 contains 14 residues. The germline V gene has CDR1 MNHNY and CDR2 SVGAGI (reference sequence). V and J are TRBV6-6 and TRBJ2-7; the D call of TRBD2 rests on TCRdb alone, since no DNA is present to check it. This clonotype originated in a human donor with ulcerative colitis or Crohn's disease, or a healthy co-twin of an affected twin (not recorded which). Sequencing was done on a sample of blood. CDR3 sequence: CASRLGLHVGEQYF.